Below are 19 T cell receptor beta chains sequenced from a single sample in a study of blood T cell repertoires in COVID-19. The protocol was immunoSEQ multiplex PCR, while the TCRdb copy is restricted to in-frame clones and leaves out a portion. The sample contains about 120,000 clones, about 80% of which appear only once. The sample comprised peripheral blood. These receptors were obtained from a woman aged 50 to 65 with acute or convalescent COVID-19.

V and J are TRBV7-9 and TRBJ1-1; maybe TRBD1 (5 bases). Per germline, CDR1 SEHNR and CDR2 FQNEAQ (reference sequence). Trimming removed 5 bases at V and 1 base at J, with 11 bases between. The CDR3 covers 14 residues. This chain's CDR3 is CASSIRGTNTEAFF. DNA for the CDR3: TGTGCCAGCAGCATACGGGGGACGAACACTGAAGCTTTCTTT.

CDR3 protein: CASSSGAPGNQPQHF. CDR3 in DNA: TGTGCCAGCAGTTCAGGGGCCCCTGGCAATCAGCCCCAGCATTTT. V and J are TRBV28 and TRBJ1-5; D might be TRBD1 (6 bases). The CDR3 runs to 15 residues. The V gene's germline CDR1 is MDHEN and CDR2 SYDVKM. Trimming shortened V by 4 bases and J by 2 bases, and 12 bases separated the two germline ends.

The rearrangement joins TRBV7-9 to TRBJ1-1; D not resolved. The V end was cut by 1 base, the J end by 2 bases, with 8 bases between. Germline V gene lookup returns CDR1 SEHNR and CDR2 FQNEAQ (reference sequence). This CDR3 has 14 amino acids. The CDR3 region is CASSLVPENTEAFF. The CDR3 DNA reads as TGTGCCAGCAGCTTAGTTCCAGAAAACACTGAAGCTTTCTTT.

This clone was seen more than once but under ten times. This sequence joins TRBV29-1 and TRBJ1-5; TRBD1 matches at 10 bases. The germline CDR1 and CDR2 sequences are SQVTM and ANQGSEA. This CDR3 has 14 residues. With 6 bases clipped from V and 2 bases from J, the junction kept 4 bases outside the gene matches. Here the CDR3 reads CSVSGTGGNQPQHF. The CDR3 DNA reads as TGCAGCGTGTCCGGGACAGGGGGCAATCAGCCCCAGCATTTT.

The chain joins TRBV2 to TRBJ1-4; D perhaps matches TRBD1 (5 bases). This CDR3 spans 14 amino acids. CDR1 SNHLY and CDR2 FYNNEI come from the germline V gene. V shed 4 bases and J shed 8 bases, with 14 bases lying between them. The DNA for the CDR3 is TGTGCCAGCAGTGGTTCCAGGGTAATCGAAAAACTGTTTTTT. Translation: CASSGSRVIEKLFF.

V gene TRBV7-9 combines with J gene TRBJ2-5; 7 nucleotides agree with TRBD2. This CDR3 comprises 13 residues. In germline, CDR1 is SEHNR, CDR2 FQNEAQ (reference sequence). V trimming: 2 bases; J trimming: 4 bases; junction bases outside the gene matches: 1. The CDR3 bases are TGTGCCAGCAGCTTACGGGGGGTAGAGACCCAGTACTTC. The encoded protein is CASSLRGVETQYF. The full variable domain, with the rest looked up from reference TRBV7-9 and TRBJ2-5, is DTGVSQNPRHKITKRGQNVTFRCDPISEHNRLYWYRQTLGQGPEFLTYFQNEAQLEKSRLLSDRFSAERPKGSFSTLEIQRTEQGDSAMYLCASSLRGVETQYFGPGTRLLVL.

V is TRBV4-1 and J is TRBJ2-3; 8 bases fit TRBD2. This CDR3 comprises 16 residues. The V gene end was trimmed by 0 bases and the J gene end by 2 bases; junction bases not matched to a gene: 4. Germline CDR1 MGHRA, CDR2 YSYEKL. The CDR3: CASSQEAGGFTDTQYF. The DNA for the CDR3 is TGCGCCAGCAGCCAAGAGGCGGGGGGATTCACAGATACGCAGTATTTT.

This clone was recorded a few times. The chain links TRBV5-1 to TRBJ2-7; no clear D gene. V was clipped by 0 bases and J by 4 bases, with 17 bases between them. The CDR3 has 16 residues. The germline V gene has CDR1 SGHRS and CDR2 YFSETQ. The CDR3 coding sequence is TGCGCCAGCAGCTTGGAGGCTACGGCCGACGGGTACGAGCAGTACTTC. Encoded protein: CASSLEATADGYEQYF.

The chain carries TRBV28 and TRBJ1-3; TRBD1 aligns across 9 bases. The CDR3 spans 12 residues. Germline V gene data show CDR1 as MDHEN and CDR2 as SYDVKM. Trimming at V came to 8 bases and at J to 5 bases, leaving 1 base not matched to a gene. CDR3: CASGQGRNTIYF. CDR3 DNA: TGTGCCAGCGGACAGGGGAGAAACACCATATATTTT. Based on the CDR3 plus reference TRBV28 and TRBJ1-3, the full variable domain is DVKVTQSSRYLVKRTGEKVFLECVQDMDHENMFWYRQDPGLGLRLIYFSYDVKMKEKGDIPEGYSVSREKKERFSLILESASTNQTSMYLCASGQGRNTIYFGEGSWLTVV.

This clone has just a few counts. This sequence joins TRBV4-2 and TRBJ1-1, with 7 bases identical to TRBD1. In germline, CDR1 is LGHNA, CDR2 YNFKEQ. The V and J ends lost 2 bases and 6 bases, in that order; junction bases with no gene match: 15. There are 17 residues in the CDR3. The CDR3 loop reads CASSQITLRQGKAEAFF. CDR3 sequence (DNA): TGTGCCAGCAGCCAAATTACTCTGCGACAGGGTAAAGCTGAAGCTTTCTTT.

The genes are TRBV2 and TRBJ2-2; tentatively, D is TRBD1 (6 bases). Germline V gene data show CDR1 as SNHLY and CDR2 as FYNNEI. CDR3 size: 15 residues. V lost 7 bases to trimming and J lost 8 bases, with 20 bases between them. This CDR3 reads CASTLGTLKMGELFF. The CDR3 DNA reads as TGTGCCAGCACCTTGGGGACACTGAAAATGGGGGAGCTGTTTTTT.

The V call is TRBV7-8, the J call TRBJ2-1; weak D call: TRBD2 (5 bases). The ends were cut back, 3 bases at V and 8 bases at J, with 20 bases in the middle. The CDR3 consists of 16 residues. Germline V CDR1 and CDR2: SGHVS, FQNEAQ. This CDR3 reads CASSLPSGGSRDEQFF. In DNA, the CDR3 is TGTGCCAGCAGCTTGCCCAGCGGAGGAAGTCGGGATGAGCAGTTCTTC.

This clone was observed a few times. The rearrangement links TRBV3-1 (or the pseudogene TRBV3-2) to TRBJ1-3, with D uncertain. This CDR3 has 13 residues. Germline loops: CDR1 LGHDT, CDR2 YNNKEL (reference sequence). Between the trimmed V and J ends, which lost 4 bases and 0 bases, there was a span of 4 bases. This chain's CDR3 is CASSPSSGNTIYF. The CDR3 bases are TGTGCCAGCAGCCCCTCCTCTGGAAACACCATATATTTT.

The V and J genes are TRBV5-1 and TRBJ1-5; D is unresolved. This CDR3 comprises 14 residues. Trimming shortened V by 0 bases and J by 3 bases, and 7 bases separated the two germline ends. Germline V gene sequence: CDR1 SGHRS, CDR2 YFSETQ. CDR3 nucleotide sequence: TGCGCCAGCAGCTTGGCGCCAGACAATCAGCCCCAGCATTTT. Amino acid sequence: CASSLAPDNQPQHF.

The rearrangement links TRBV5-5 to TRBJ2-5; the D gene is possibly TRBD2 (5 bases). Germline values: CDR1 SGHKS, CDR2 YYEKEE (reference sequence). The CDR3 totals 15 residues. Trimming cost V 4 bases and J 4 bases, with 17 bases left between them. CDR3: CASSRSQFRGETQYF. As DNA, the CDR3 is TGTGCCAGCAGCCGATCTCAATTTCGGGGAGAGACCCAGTACTTC.

V gene TRBV28 combines with J gene TRBJ1-5; the D gene is possibly TRBD1 (5 bases). V lost 5 bases to trimming and J lost 5 bases, with 16 bases between them. The CDR3 length is 15 residues. Per germline, CDR1 MDHEN and CDR2 SYDVKM. The CDR3 here is CASSLGSRVDQPQHF. The CDR3 nucleotides read TGTGCCAGCAGTCTCGGGAGCAGGGTTGATCAGCCCCAGCATTTT.

V gene TRBV28 combines with J gene TRBJ2-3; 7 bases align to TRBD1. Germline lookup yields CDR1 MDHEN and CDR2 SYDVKM. This CDR3 contains 15 residues. The J segment lost 0 bases and the V segment lost 6 bases, leaving 6 bases of the junction unmatched. CDR3 in DNA: TGTGCCAGCAGCAACAGGGGACAAAGCACAGATACGCAGTATTTT. This gives the protein CASSNRGQSTDTQYF. The variable domain in full, with the rest retrieved from reference TRBV28 and TRBJ2-3, is DVKVTQSSRYLVKRTGEKVFLECVQDMDHENMFWYRQDPGLGLRLIYFSYDVKMKEKGDIPEGYSVSREKKERFSLILESASTNQTSMYLCASSNRGQSTDTQYFGPGTRLTVL.

This clone has just one count. The chain recombines TRBV6-5 with TRBJ1-2; D is perhaps TRBD1 (5 bases). Germline V gene lookup returns CDR1 MNHEY and CDR2 SVGAGI. V was pared by 0 bases and J by 8 bases, with 13 bases between. This CDR3 region has 14 residues. CDR3 nucleotide sequence: TGTGCCAGCAGTTACTCGCTCAGGGTTGAGGGCTACACCTTC. Protein: CASSYSLRVEGYTF.

The gene calls are TRBV7-8 and TRBJ2-5; 9 nucleotides agree with TRBD2. Per germline, CDR1 SGHVS and CDR2 FQNEAQ. This CDR3 has 17 amino acids. V dropped 2 bases and J dropped 7; count of bases not matched to a gene: 14. CDR3 in amino acids: CASSLFRPSGTGGTQYF. DNA for the CDR3: TGTGCCAGCAGCTTATTTCGTCCTAGCGGGACGGGAGGGACCCAGTACTTC. Supplemented by reference TRBV7-8 and TRBJ2-5, the full variable domain reads GAGVSQSPRYKVAKRGQDVALRCDPISGHVSLFWYQQALGQGPEFLTYFQNEAQLDKSGLPSDRFFAERPEGSVSTLKIQRTQQEDSAVYLCASSLFRPSGTGGTQYFGPGTRLLVL.